The next 27 T cell receptor beta chains were all read from a single sample in a study of T cell changes during pregnancy in multiple sclerosis. Here immunoSEQ multiplex PCR was the method, and the copy in TCRdb shows in-frame clones only, minus some. Of fewer than 50,000 clones listed, roughly 93% were seen once; the top ten hold about 8%. The sequences come from CD8+ T cells from peripheral blood mononuclear cells, collected in the third trimester of pregnancy. All receptors derive from a female donor with multiple sclerosis, enrolled in a pregnancy study.

The chain uses TRBV21-1 and TRBJ2-2; TRBD2, the D gene given by the table, was not confirmed from the DNA. TRBV21-1 is noted as a pseudogene. This CDR3 is built from 14 residues. In nucleotides, the CDR3 is TGTCCAAGCCCCCTAGCGGGAGCCGACGGGGAGCTGTTTTTT. Protein product: CPSPLAGADGELFF.

The chain joins TRBV7-9 to TRBJ2-5; 10 positions agree with TRBD1. The germline CDR1 and CDR2 sequences are SEHNR and FQNEAQ (reference sequence). The CDR3 totals 12 residues. DNA of the CDR3: TGTTCGGTGGACAGGGGGGCGATGGCCCAGTACTTC. Translated: CSVDRGAMAQYF.

This clone was detected once. The V and J genes are TRBV28 and TRBJ2-5; 7 bases match TRBD1. CDR3 length: 15 residues. CDR1 is MDHEN, CDR2 SYDVKM, per germline. The V segment lost 6 bases and the J segment 5 bases; nucleotides outside the gene matches: 12. CDR3 DNA: TGTGCCAGCAGACTTACCCCGACAGGGACCGAGACCCAGTACTTC. Protein product: CASRLTPTGTETQYF.

V and J are TRBV5-4 and TRBJ1-2; D may be TRBD1 (6 bases). The CDR3 extends over 16 amino acids. Germline values: CDR1 SGHNT, CDR2 YYREEE (reference sequence). Deletions cut 2 bases from V and 6 bases from J, with 20 bases between. DNA for the CDR3: TGTGCCAGCAGCTTTCGGGGCCAGACAGGCCCGGATGGCTACACCTTC. Protein sequence: CASSFRGQTGPDGYTF. The variable domain in full, with the rest retrieved from reference TRBV5-4 and TRBJ1-2, is ETGVTQSPTHLIKTRGQQVTLRCSSQSGHNTVSWYQQALGQGPQFIFQYYREEENGRGNFPPRFSGLQFPNYSSELNVNALELDDSALYLCASSFRGQTGPDGYTFGSGTRLTVV.

This clone was recorded only once. V is TRBV27 and J is TRBJ1-2, with TRBD1 identical over 10 bases. Germline V gives CDR1 MNHEY, CDR2 SMNVEV (reference sequence). V shed 4 bases, J shed 2 bases, and the junction held 1 base outside the gene matches. This CDR3 contains 14 residues. The CDR3 DNA follows: TGTGCCAGCAGTTGGGGACAGGGGAACTATGGCTACACCTTC. It yields the protein CASSWGQGNYGYTF.

The count of this clone is one. The rearrangement joins TRBV27 to TRBJ2-3; 10 bases line up with TRBD2. The V and J ends lost 4 bases and 3 bases, in that order; junction bases with no gene match: 10. The CDR3 length is 17 residues. Germline CDR1 MNHEY, CDR2 SMNVEV (reference sequence). CDR3: CASSWDPSGSGTDTQYF. In DNA form, the CDR3 reads TGTGCCAGCAGTTGGGACCCTAGCGGGAGTGGAACAGATACGCAGTATTTT.

The chain uses TRBV6-1 and TRBJ2-3; D may be TRBD1 (7 bases). Germline lookup yields CDR1 MNHNS and CDR2 SASEGT. The CDR3 loop spans 17 amino acids. The V and J ends lost 0 bases and 5 bases respectively, with 18 bases between them. The CDR3 here is CASSEARPGGGLDTQYF. In DNA form, the CDR3 reads TGTGCCAGCAGTGAAGCCCGCCCCGGAGGGGGCTTAGATACGCAGTATTTT.

Only one count was recorded for this clone. J is TRBJ1-5 and V is TRBV4-3, with TRBD1 identical over 8 bases. The CDR3 loop spans 16 amino acids. Germline V lookup: CDR1 LGHNA, CDR2 YSLEER. V lost 0 bases and J lost 7; bases outside the gene matches: 8. The CDR3 nucleotides read TGCGCCAGCAGCCAAGATTACAGGGGGTCAGGCCAGCCCCAGCATTTT. Its translation is CASSQDYRGSGQPQHF.

The V and J genes are TRBV7-6 and TRBJ2-1; 8 bases line up with TRBD2. V shed 1 base, J shed 9 bases, and the junction held 11 bases outside the gene matches. This CDR3 has 16 residues. Germline V gene lookup returns CDR1 SGHVS and CDR2 FNYEAQ. The CDR3 DNA reads TGTGCCAGCAGCTTAGAAATAGCGGAACGGGGGGGTGAGCAGTTCTTC. This translates into CASSLEIAERGGEQFF.

The rearrangement joins TRBV5-6 to TRBJ2-1; perhaps TRBD1 as D (6 bases). CDR3 size: 17 residues. The V gene's germline CDR1 is SGHDT and CDR2 YYEEEE. The germline V and J ends were trimmed by 2 bases and 7 bases, with 22 bases remaining between them. Here the CDR3 DNA reads TGTGCCAGCAGCTTCAATCTTAGGCAGGGGTGGGAGAATGAGCAGTTCTTC. Encoded protein: CASSFNLRQGWENEQFF. The complete variable domain, with remaining parts taken from reference TRBV5-6 and TRBJ2-1, reads DAGVTQSPTHLIKTRGQQVTLRCSPKSGHDTVSWYQQALGQGPQFIFQYYEEEERQRGNFPDRFSGHQFPNYSSELNVNALLLGDSALYLCASSFNLRQGWENEQFFGPGTRLTVL.

The genes are TRBV6-5 and TRBJ2-1, with 13 bases identical to TRBD2. This CDR3 spans 16 amino acids. V was clipped by 2 bases and J by 7 bases; unmatched bases: 5. Germline lookup yields CDR1 MNHEY and CDR2 SVGAGI. The CDR3 nucleotides are TGTGCCAGCAGTTACGGGTTACTAGCGGGAGGGAATGAGCAGTTCTTC. Protein product: CASSYGLLAGGNEQFF.

This chain connects TRBV2 to TRBJ2-5; 7 bases are a match to TRBD1. Per the germline V gene, CDR1 is SNHLY and CDR2 is FYNNEI. After removal of 7 bases from V and 5 bases from J, the junction contained 4 bases not matched to a gene. The CDR3 spans 12 residues. Here the CDR3 reads CASKGGWETQYF. CDR3 coding DNA: TGTGCCAGCAAAGGGGGCTGGGAGACCCAGTACTTC.

The chain couples TRBV28 to TRBJ2-2; 7 nucleotides align to TRBD1. The V and J ends lost 4 bases and 1 base, in that order; junction bases with no gene match: 0. This CDR3 region has 14 residues. The germline gives CDR1 MDHEN, CDR2 SYDVKM. The CDR3 DNA is TGTGCCAGCAGTTACAGGGGGAACACCGGGGAGCTGTTTTTT. Translation: CASSYRGNTGELFF.

This chain links TRBV14 with TRBJ2-1, with 8 bases matching TRBD2. Germline-derived CDR1 and CDR2 are SGHDN and FVKESK. The V gene end was trimmed by 6 bases and the J gene end by 16 bases; junction bases not matched to a gene: 8. The CDR3 length is 11 residues. CDR3 sequence: CASSVGTRKFF. The DNA for the CDR3 is TGTGCCAGCAGTGTCGGGACTAGAAAATTCTTC.

The chain recombines TRBV6-5 with TRBJ2-7; 7 bases align to TRBD1. CDR1 and CDR2 from the germline V gene are MNHEY and SVGAGI. Trimming at V came to 4 bases and at J to 5 bases, leaving 5 bases not matched to a gene. The length of the CDR3 is 13 residues. CDR3 residues: CASSFNRGHEQYF. CDR3 DNA: TGTGCCAGCAGTTTTAACAGGGGACACGAGCAGTACTTC.

This sequence joins TRBV5-1 and TRBJ2-1; 11 bases match TRBD2. Germline V gene lookup returns CDR1 SGHRS and CDR2 YFSETQ. CDR3 size: 15 residues. After removal of 0 bases from V and 7 bases from J, the junction contained 3 bases not matched to a gene. CDR3: CASSLEPSGRNEQFF. CDR3 nucleotide sequence: TGCGCCAGCAGCTTGGAGCCTAGCGGGAGGAATGAGCAGTTCTTC.

The rearrangement joins TRBV19 to TRBJ2-7; TRBD1 matches 7 bases. Germline-derived CDR1 and CDR2 are LNHDA and SQIVND (reference sequence). The CDR3 has 15 amino acids. V shed 3 bases, J shed 5 bases, and the junction held 10 bases outside the gene matches. As DNA, the CDR3 is TGTGCCAGTAGTATTTCAGGGGGAAGCAGCCACGAGCAGTACTTC. Its translation: CASSISGGSSHEQYF. The full variable domain, with the rest looked up from reference TRBV19 and TRBJ2-7, is DGGITQSPKYLFRKEGQNVTLSCEQNLNHDAMYWYRQDPGQGLRLIYYSQIVNDFQKGDIAEGYSVSREKKESFPLTVTSAQKNPTAFYLCASSISGGSSHEQYFGPGTRLTVT.

This chain uses TRBV27 with TRBJ2-2; D remains ambiguous. The germline V and J ends were trimmed by 5 bases and 4 bases, with 8 bases remaining between them. Germline assignment: CDR1 MNHEY and CDR2 SMNVEV (reference sequence). CDR3 size: 13 residues. CDR3 nucleotide sequence: TGTGCCAGCAGTATCCATAGCACCGGGGAGCTGTTTTTT. It codes for CASSIHSTGELFF.

Written as DNA, the CDR3 is TGTGCCAGCAGTCGACTAGCGGGGAGCACAGATACGCAGTATTTT. Translating gives CASSRLAGSTDTQYF. This chain connects TRBV28 to TRBJ2-3; 11 positions agree with TRBD2. The CDR3 has 15 amino acids. Unmatched junction bases numbered 1, after V lost 5 bases and J lost 0 bases. Germline-derived CDR1 and CDR2 are MDHEN and SYDVKM.

The chain has TRBV9 and TRBJ2-1; TRBD2 is a possible D gene (6 bases). CDR3 size: 14 residues. Trimming pared 7 bases from V and 5 bases from J, leaving 16 bases between. CDR1 and CDR2 (germline): SGDLS, YYNGEE. As DNA, the CDR3 is TGTGCCAGCTCCTGGGGCGGGGCTAACAATGAGCAGTTCTTC. This translates into CASSWGGANNEQFF. Full variable domain (missing parts from reference TRBV9 and TRBJ2-1): DSGVTQTPKHLITATGQRVTLRCSPRSGDLSVYWYQQSLDQGLQFLIQYYNGEERAKGNILERFSAQQFPDLHSELNLSSLELGDSALYFCASSWGGANNEQFFGPGTRLTVL.

V gene TRBV5-1 combines with J gene TRBJ2-7, with 8 bases identical to TRBD1. The CDR3 length is 18 residues. Unmatched junction bases numbered 15, after V lost 2 bases and J lost 2 bases. CDR1 SGHRS and CDR2 YFSETQ come from the germline V gene. DNA of the CDR3: TGCGCCAGCAGCTTTGGATTGGATCAGGGGGCAGGAACCTACGAGCAGTACTTC. It specifies CASSFGLDQGAGTYEQYF. The complete variable domain, with remaining parts taken from reference TRBV5-1 and TRBJ2-7, reads KAGVTQTPRYLIKTRGQQVTLSCSPISGHRSVSWYQQTPGQGLQFLFEYFSETQRNKGNFPGRFSGRQFSNSRSEMNVSTLELGDSALYLCASSFGLDQGAGTYEQYFGPGTRLTVT.

The chain links TRBV19 to TRBJ2-1, with 10 bases fitting TRBD2. Germline CDR1 LNHDA, CDR2 SQIVND (reference sequence). This CDR3 has 17 amino acids. V was clipped by 3 bases and J by 4 bases; unmatched bases: 9. CDR3 in DNA: TGTGCCAGTAGTATCTCATCGCGGACTAGCGGATACAATGAGCAGTTCTTC. The encoded protein is CASSISSRTSGYNEQFF.

The rearrangement uses TRBV9 and TRBJ2-1, with 9 bases aligning to TRBD1. The germline gives CDR1 SGDLS, CDR2 YYNGEE. This CDR3 has 14 amino acids. V lost 5 bases and J lost 5; bases outside the gene matches: 5. CDR3 nucleotides: TGTGCCAGCAGACCGGGACAGGGCAACAATGAGCAGTTCTTC. Amino acids: CASRPGQGNNEQFF.

The chain has TRBV19 and TRBJ1-1; a weak D match, TRBD1 (5 bases). Trimming left V 1 base short and J 5 bases short, with 8 bases between. Looked up from germline, CDR1 is LNHDA and CDR2 is SQIVND (reference sequence). CDR3 length: 13 amino acids. The CDR3 DNA reads TGTGCCAGTAGTATAGTCCCAGGGACTGAAGCTTTCTTT. Encoded protein: CASSIVPGTEAFF.

The chain couples TRBV7-8 to TRBJ2-7; the D is unclear. This CDR3 comprises 12 residues. In germline, CDR1 is SGHVS, CDR2 FQNEAQ. The germline V and J ends were trimmed by 2 bases and 3 bases, with 5 bases remaining between them. The DNA of the CDR3 is TGTGCCAGCAGCTTAATCAGCTACGAGCAGTACTTC. As protein: CASSLISYEQYF.

This sequence joins TRBV6-5 and TRBJ1-2; D is uncertain. Trimming took 0 bases from V and 4 from J, leaving 9 bases between them. The V gene's germline CDR1 is MNHEY and CDR2 SVGAGI. This CDR3 has 14 amino acids. The CDR3 here is CASSYSGGSYGYTF. As DNA, the CDR3 is TGTGCCAGCAGTTACTCGGGAGGGAGCTATGGCTACACCTTC.

The chain joins TRBV19 to TRBJ2-1, with D perhaps matching TRBD2 (5 bases). Germline V lookup: CDR1 LNHDA, CDR2 SQIVND (reference sequence). The V end lost 3 bases, the J end lost 7 bases, and 7 bases lay between the germline ends. The CDR3 runs to 12 residues. The CDR3 nucleotides are TGTGCCAGTAGTATTGGACTTAATGAGCAGTTCTTC. Translating gives CASSIGLNEQFF.